This TCR beta chain emerged from a study of cytomegalovirus exposure and HLA in healthy donors. Study conclusions and caveats: A likely sequencing artifact accounted for one observed cluster of highly shared sequence variants. In an earlier analysis, in under 700 donors, most V segments appeared productive either ~90% or ~30% of the time. Cytomegalovirus association was listed for roughly 160 TCR beta chains. In a later analysis, V- and J-gene trimming of beta chains associated with a DCLRE1C missense variant, replicated independently.

Both 60 Vbeta primers and 13 Jbeta primers went into the PCR. Method: immunoSEQ multiplex PCR; TCRdb's copy keeps in-frame clones and lacks some. Of about 150,000 clones in the sample, 61% were seen once. Details on this clone: Antigen specificity is unknown.

V lost 3 bases, J lost 2 bases, and 10 bases lay in between. CDR3 size: 14 residues. Per the germline V gene, CDR1 is MGHDK and CDR2 is SYGVNS. This clonotype originated in a male donor in good health and CMV-seronegative. The chain has TRBV25-1 and TRBJ1-1, with D maybe TRBD1 (6 bases). Material for sequencing was PBMCs. This CDR3 is CASSDMGQNTEAFF. CDR3 bases: TGTGCCAGCAGTGACATGGGACAAAACACTGAAGCTTTCTTT.